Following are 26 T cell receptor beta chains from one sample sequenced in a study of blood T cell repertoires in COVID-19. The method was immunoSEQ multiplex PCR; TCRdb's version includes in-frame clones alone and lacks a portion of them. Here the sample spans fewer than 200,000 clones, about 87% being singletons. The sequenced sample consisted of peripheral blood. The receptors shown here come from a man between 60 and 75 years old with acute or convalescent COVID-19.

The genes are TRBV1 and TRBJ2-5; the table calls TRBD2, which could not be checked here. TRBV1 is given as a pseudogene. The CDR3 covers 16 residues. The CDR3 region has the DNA TGCACCAGCAGCCAAGATGAAGGAGCGGTTCAAGAGACCCAGTACTTC. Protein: CTSSQDEGAVQETQYF.

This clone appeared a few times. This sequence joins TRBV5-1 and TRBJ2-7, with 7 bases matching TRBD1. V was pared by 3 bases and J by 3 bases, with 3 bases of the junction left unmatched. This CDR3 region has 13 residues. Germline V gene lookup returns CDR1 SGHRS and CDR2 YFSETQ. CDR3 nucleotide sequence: TGCGCCAGCAGCTCAGACAGGGACTACGAGCAGTACGTC. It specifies CASSSDRDYEQYV.

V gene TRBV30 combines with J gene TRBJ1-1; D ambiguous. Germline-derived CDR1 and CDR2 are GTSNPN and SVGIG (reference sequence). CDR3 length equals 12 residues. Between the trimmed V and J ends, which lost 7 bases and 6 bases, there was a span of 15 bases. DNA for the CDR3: TGTGCCTTCCAGAGGCAACGGGCTGAAGCTTTCTTT. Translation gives CAFQRQRAEAFF. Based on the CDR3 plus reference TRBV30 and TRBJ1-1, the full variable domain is SQTIHQWPATLVQPVGSPLSLECTVEGTSNPNLYWYRQAAGRGLQLLFYSVGIGQISSEVPQNLSASRPQDRQFILSSKKLLLSDSGFYLCAFQRQRAEAFFGQGTRLTVV.

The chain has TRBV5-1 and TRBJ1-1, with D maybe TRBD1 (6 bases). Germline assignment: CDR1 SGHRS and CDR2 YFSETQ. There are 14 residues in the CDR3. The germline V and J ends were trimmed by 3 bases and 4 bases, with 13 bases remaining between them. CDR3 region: CASSSTTGSTEAFF. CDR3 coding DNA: TGCGCCAGCAGCTCTACTACAGGGTCCACTGAAGCTTTCTTT.

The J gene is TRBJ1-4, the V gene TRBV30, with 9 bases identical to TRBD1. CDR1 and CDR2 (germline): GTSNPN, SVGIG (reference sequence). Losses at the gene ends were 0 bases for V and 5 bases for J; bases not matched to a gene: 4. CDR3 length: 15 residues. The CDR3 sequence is CAWSVGTGRNEKLFF. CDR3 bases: TGTGCCTGGAGTGTAGGGACAGGGAGGAATGAAAAACTGTTTTTT.

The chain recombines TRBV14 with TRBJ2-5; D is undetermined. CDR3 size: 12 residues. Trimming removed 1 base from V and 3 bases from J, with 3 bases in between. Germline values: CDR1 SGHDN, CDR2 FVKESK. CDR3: CASSQVEETQYF. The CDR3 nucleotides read TGTGCCAGCAGCCAAGTAGAAGAGACCCAGTACTTC.

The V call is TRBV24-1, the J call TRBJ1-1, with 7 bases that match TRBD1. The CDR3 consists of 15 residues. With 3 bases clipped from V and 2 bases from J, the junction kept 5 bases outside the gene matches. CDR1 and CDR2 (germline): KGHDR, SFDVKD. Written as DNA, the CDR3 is TGTGCCACCAGTGATCCGGGACAGTCAAACACTGAAGCTTTCTTT. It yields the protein CATSDPGQSNTEAFF.

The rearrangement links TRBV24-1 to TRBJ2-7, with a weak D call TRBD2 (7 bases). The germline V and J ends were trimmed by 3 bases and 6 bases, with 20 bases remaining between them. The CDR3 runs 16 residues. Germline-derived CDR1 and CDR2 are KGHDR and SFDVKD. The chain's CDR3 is CATSDHTQGGGAEQYF. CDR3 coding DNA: TGTGCCACCAGTGATCATACACAGGGAGGGGGTGCCGAGCAGTACTTC.

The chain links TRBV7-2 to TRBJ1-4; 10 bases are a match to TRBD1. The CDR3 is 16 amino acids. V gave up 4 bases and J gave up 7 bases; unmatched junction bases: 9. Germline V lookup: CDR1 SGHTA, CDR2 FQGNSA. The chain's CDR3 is CASSSRGDRGFEKLFF. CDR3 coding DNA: TGTGCCAGCAGCTCCCGGGGGGACAGGGGCTTTGAAAAACTGTTTTTT.

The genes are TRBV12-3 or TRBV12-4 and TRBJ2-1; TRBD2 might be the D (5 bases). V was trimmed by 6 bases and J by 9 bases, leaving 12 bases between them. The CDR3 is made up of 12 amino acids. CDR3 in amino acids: CASRELESEQFF. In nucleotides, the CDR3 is TGTGCCAGCAGAGAACTAGAATCTGAGCAGTTCTTC.

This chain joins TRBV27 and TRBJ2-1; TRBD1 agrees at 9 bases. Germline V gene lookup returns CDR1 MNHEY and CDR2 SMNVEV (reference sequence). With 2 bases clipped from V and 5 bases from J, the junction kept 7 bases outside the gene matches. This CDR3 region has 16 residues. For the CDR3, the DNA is TGTGCCAGCAGTTTAGGGACAGGGATGGTCGACAATGAGCAGTTCTTC. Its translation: CASSLGTGMVDNEQFF.

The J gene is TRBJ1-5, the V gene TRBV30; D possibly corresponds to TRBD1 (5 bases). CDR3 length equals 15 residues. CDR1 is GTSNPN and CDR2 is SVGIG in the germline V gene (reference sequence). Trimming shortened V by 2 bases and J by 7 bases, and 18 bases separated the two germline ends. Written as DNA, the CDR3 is TGTGCCTGGAGTTTGGGAGGGGAGGTGGGACAGCCCCAGCATTTT. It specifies CAWSLGGEVGQPQHF.

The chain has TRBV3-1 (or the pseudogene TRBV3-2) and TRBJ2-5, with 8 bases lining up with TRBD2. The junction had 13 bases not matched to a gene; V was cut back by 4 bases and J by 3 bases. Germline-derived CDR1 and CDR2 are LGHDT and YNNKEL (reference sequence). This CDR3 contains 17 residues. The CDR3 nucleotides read TGTGCCAGCAGCCCACCGCCCTGGAGCGGGAGAAAAGAGACCCAGTACTTC. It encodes CASSPPPWSGRKETQYF.

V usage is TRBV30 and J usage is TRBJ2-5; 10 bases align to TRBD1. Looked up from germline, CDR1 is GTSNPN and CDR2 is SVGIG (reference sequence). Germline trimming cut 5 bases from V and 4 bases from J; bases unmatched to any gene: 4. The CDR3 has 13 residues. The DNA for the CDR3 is TGTGCCTGGGAAAGGGACAGGGGAGAGACCCAGTACTTC. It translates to CAWERDRGETQYF.

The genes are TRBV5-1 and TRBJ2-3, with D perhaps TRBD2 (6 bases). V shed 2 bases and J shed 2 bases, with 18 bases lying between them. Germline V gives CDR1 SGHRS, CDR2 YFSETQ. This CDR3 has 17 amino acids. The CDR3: CASSLGLALANTDTQYF. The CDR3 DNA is TGCGCCAGCAGCTTAGGTCTAGCGCTCGCAAACACAGATACGCAGTATTTT.

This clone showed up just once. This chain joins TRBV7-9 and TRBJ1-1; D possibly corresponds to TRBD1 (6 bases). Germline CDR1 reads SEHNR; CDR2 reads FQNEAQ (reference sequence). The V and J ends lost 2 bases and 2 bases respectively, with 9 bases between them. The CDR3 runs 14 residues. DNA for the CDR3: TGTGCCAGCAGCTTATTGGACAGAAACACTGAAGCTTTCTTT. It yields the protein CASSLLDRNTEAFF.

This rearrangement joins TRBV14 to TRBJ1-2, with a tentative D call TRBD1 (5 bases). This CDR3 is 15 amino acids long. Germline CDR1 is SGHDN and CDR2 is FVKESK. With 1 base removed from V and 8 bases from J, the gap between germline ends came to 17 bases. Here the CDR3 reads CASSQAIIGAEGYTF. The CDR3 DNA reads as TGTGCCAGCAGCCAAGCTATTATAGGGGCGGAAGGCTACACCTTC.

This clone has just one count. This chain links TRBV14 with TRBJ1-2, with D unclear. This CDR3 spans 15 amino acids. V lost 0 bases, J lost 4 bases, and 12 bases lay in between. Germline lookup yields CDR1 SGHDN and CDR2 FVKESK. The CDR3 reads CASSQDTDGVYGYTF. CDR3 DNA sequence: TGTGCCAGCAGCCAAGATACCGACGGGGTCTATGGCTACACCTTC.

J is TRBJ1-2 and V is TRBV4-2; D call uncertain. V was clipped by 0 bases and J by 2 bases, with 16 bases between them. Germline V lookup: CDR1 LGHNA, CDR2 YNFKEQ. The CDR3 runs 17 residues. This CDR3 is CASSQDVQATLNYGYTF. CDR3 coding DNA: TGTGCCAGCAGCCAAGATGTGCAGGCGACGCTCAACTATGGCTACACCTTC.

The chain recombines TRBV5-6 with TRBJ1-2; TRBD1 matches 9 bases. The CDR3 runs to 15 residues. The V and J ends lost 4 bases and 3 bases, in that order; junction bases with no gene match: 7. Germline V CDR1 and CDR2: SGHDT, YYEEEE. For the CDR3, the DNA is TGTGCCAGCAGCAATGAGGACAGGGGAGACTATGGCTACACCTTC. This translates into CASSNEDRGDYGYTF.

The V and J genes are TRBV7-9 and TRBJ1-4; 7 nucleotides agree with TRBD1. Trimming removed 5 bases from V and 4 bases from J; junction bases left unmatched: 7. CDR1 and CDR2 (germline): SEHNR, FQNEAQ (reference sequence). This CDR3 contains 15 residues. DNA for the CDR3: TGTGCCAGCAGCGTAAACAGGGGCCTTAATGAAAAACTGTTTTTT. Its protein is CASSVNRGLNEKLFF.

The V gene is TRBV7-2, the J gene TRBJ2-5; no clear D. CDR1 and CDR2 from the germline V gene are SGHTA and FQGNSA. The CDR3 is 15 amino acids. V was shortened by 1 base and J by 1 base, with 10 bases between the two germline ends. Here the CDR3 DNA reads TGTGCCAGCAGCTTAGGCTCACAGCCCCAAGAGACCCAGTACTTC. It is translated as CASSLGSQPQETQYF.

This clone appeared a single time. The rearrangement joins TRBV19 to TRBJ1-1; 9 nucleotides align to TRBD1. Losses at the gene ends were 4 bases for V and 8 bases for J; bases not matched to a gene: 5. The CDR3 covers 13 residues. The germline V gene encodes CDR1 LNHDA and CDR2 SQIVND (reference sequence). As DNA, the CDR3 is TGTGCCAGTAGTACAACAGGGGGCTGGGAAGCTTTCTTT. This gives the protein CASSTTGGWEAFF.

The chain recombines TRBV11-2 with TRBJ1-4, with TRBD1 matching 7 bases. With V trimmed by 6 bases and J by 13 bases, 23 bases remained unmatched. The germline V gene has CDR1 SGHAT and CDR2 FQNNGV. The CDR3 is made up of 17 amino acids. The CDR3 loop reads CASSPDRWEANLDGLFF. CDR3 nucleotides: TGTGCCAGCAGTCCGGACAGGTGGGAAGCTAATTTAGACGGACTGTTTTTT.

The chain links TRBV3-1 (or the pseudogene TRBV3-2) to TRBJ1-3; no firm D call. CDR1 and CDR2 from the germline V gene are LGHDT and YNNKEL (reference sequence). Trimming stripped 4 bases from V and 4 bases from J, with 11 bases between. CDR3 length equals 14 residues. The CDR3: CASSPLRYGNTIYF. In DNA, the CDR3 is TGTGCCAGCAGCCCACTAAGGTACGGAAACACCATATATTTT.

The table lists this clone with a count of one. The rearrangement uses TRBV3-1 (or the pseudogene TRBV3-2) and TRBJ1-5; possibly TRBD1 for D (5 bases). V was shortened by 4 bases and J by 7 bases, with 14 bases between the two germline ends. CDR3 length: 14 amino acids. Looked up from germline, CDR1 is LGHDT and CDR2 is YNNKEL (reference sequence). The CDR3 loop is CASSLRQGWQPQHF. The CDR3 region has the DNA TGTGCCAGCAGCCTTAGGCAGGGTTGGCAGCCCCAGCATTTT.